Each of the 32 T cell receptor beta chains below was sequenced from the same sample in a study of T cells expressing NK-cell markers. With the 5' RACE reads reprocessed, TCRdb shows one record per CDR3 protein and no DNA. Its table lists about 460,000 distinct CDR3 sequences. Source material: blood T cells: a sorted CD56 or NKG2C T cell subset, CD4+ or CD8+ T cells, or bulk PBMC T cells (not recorded which). These receptors came from a woman aged 45-65 years in good health.

The gene calls are TRBV6-5 and TRBJ2-3; TCRdb selects TRBD1, and the lack of DNA leaves this call unchecked. This CDR3 has 16 amino acids. Germline CDR1 is MNHEY and CDR2 is SVGAGI. The CDR3 loop reads CASSYLDRGSTDTQYF.

This sequence joins TRBV21-1 and TRBJ2-5. TRBV21-1 is given as a pseudogene. This CDR3 comprises 14 residues. The CDR3 sequence: CASSKDGLQETQYF.

The chain couples TRBV12-3 or TRBV12-4 to TRBJ2-1; TCRdb's D call of TRBD1 is untestable without DNA. The CDR3 is made up of 16 amino acids. This CDR3 reads CASSLGGATGFKYQFF.

This chain uses TRBV9 with TRBJ2-7. This CDR3 spans 11 amino acids. Germline CDR1 reads SGDLS; CDR2 reads YYNGEE. The CDR3 region is CASSVEGEQYF.

This chain uses TRBV12-3 or TRBV12-4 with TRBJ1-3. The CDR3 is 14 residues long. CDR3 loop: CASTLLTSGNTIYF.

This rearrangement joins TRBV11-2 to TRBJ2-5; as DNA is missing, the TRBD2 call by TCRdb cannot be tested. The germline CDR1 and CDR2 sequences are SGHAT and FQNNGV. This CDR3 is built from 13 residues. The CDR3 is CASRGTRLKTQYF. The variable domain in full, with the rest retrieved from reference TRBV11-2 and TRBJ2-5, is EAGVAQSPRYKIIEKRQSVAFWCNPISGHATLYWYQQILGQGPKLLIQFQNNGVVDDSQLPKDRFSAERLKGVDSTLKIQPAKLEDSAVYLCASRGTRLKTQYFGPGTRLLVL.

The rearrangement links TRBV15 to TRBJ2-1; TCRdb picks TRBD2, but there is no DNA to check that call. The CDR3 covers 17 residues. The germline V gene encodes CDR1 LNHNV and CDR2 YYDKDF (reference sequence). CDR3 loop: CATSREGGGGGYNEQFF.

V is TRBV20-1 and J is TRBJ2-4; TCRdb indicates TRBD1, and absent DNA this call remains unverified. The CDR3 consists of 16 residues. Per the germline V gene, CDR1 is DFQATT and CDR2 is SNEGSKA (reference sequence). CDR3 loop: CSGRGGHPYEGNIQYF.

The rearrangement links TRBV6-6 to TRBJ2-1; the TCRdb D gene call, TRBD1, has no DNA to confirm it. The CDR3 sequence is 16 residues long. Germline lookup yields CDR1 MNHNY and CDR2 SVGAGI (reference sequence). CDR3 sequence: CASSRQGARGSAEQFF.

The chain uses TRBV12-3 or TRBV12-4 and TRBJ1-1; there is no DNA to check the TCRdb D call of TRBD1. The length of the CDR3 is 14 residues. The CDR3 protein is CASSPGSRDPEAFF.

The CDR3 region is CASSFRGSAYEQFF. The rearrangement joins TRBV12-3 or TRBV12-4 to TRBJ2-1; TCRdb selects TRBD2, and the lack of DNA leaves this call unchecked. The CDR3 has 14 residues.

J is TRBJ2-1 and V is TRBV3-1. This CDR3 contains 15 residues. The germline gives CDR1 LGHDT, CDR2 YNNKEL (reference sequence). The CDR3 sequence is CASSQVGLAGGEQFF.

This chain uses TRBV4-2 with TRBJ2-1; the D call of TRBD2 rests on TCRdb alone, since no DNA is present to check it. Germline CDR1 LGHNA, CDR2 YNFKEQ. CDR3 length equals 16 residues. The CDR3 sequence is CASSQSSGRNRNEQFF.

This sequence joins TRBV19 and TRBJ2-7; the TCRdb D gene call, TRBD1, has no DNA to confirm it. The CDR3 consists of 14 residues. Germline values: CDR1 LNHDA, CDR2 SQIVND (reference sequence). The CDR3: CASASGPRSYEQYF.

The J gene is TRBJ2-3, the V gene TRBV20-1; TCRdb returns TRBD1, unconfirmable since there is no DNA. This CDR3 spans 13 amino acids. Germline values: CDR1 DFQATT, CDR2 SNEGSKA (reference sequence). The CDR3 spells CSALDRVTDTQYF.

The rearrangement joins TRBV12-3 or TRBV12-4 to TRBJ2-3; TCRdb proposes TRBD1, but this gene call is untestable without DNA. The CDR3 has 15 amino acids. The CDR3 region is CASTPQSWGGDTQYF.

The gene calls are TRBV5-6 and TRBJ2-4; TCRdb's D call of TRBD1 is untestable without DNA. Per the germline V gene, CDR1 is SGHDT and CDR2 is YYEEEE. This CDR3 is 14 amino acids long. CDR3 region: CASRRQLAKNIQYF.

The chain links TRBV6-6 to TRBJ2-2; TCRdb calls TRBD1, which cannot be checked without DNA. There are 16 residues in the CDR3. CDR1 is MNHNY, CDR2 SVGAGI, per germline (reference sequence). The CDR3 here is CASSYSGGINTGELFF.

The rearrangement uses TRBV19 and TRBJ2-7; there is no DNA to check the TCRdb D call of TRBD1. The CDR3 loop spans 12 amino acids. Per germline, CDR1 LNHDA and CDR2 SQIVND (reference sequence). The CDR3 spells CASSNPGTEQYF.

V usage is TRBV7-8 and J usage is TRBJ1-4; TCRdb names TRBD1, which stays unverified in the absence of DNA. The germline V gene has CDR1 SGHVS and CDR2 FQNEAQ. This CDR3 is 15 amino acids long. Here the CDR3 reads CASSPRDRRNEKLFF.

This chain uses TRBV6-6 with TRBJ1-2; TCRdb calls TRBD1, which cannot be checked without DNA. Germline assignment: CDR1 MNHNY and CDR2 SVGAGI (reference sequence). CDR3 size: 13 residues. CDR3 residues: CASSRRGLYGYTF.

The chain is built from TRBV28 and TRBJ2-4; the TRBD1 assignment by TCRdb is unverifiable without DNA. Germline CDR1 MDHEN, CDR2 SYDVKM. This CDR3 has 15 amino acids. CDR3 sequence: CASSPGALAKNIQYF.

This rearrangement joins TRBV15 to TRBJ2-7. From germline, CDR1 is LNHNV and CDR2 YYDKDF (reference sequence). This CDR3 has 16 amino acids. This CDR3 reads CATSRRPNSLWTEQYF. Using reference TRBV15 and TRBJ2-7 for the parts outside the CDR3, the full variable domain is DAMVIQNPRYQVTQFGKPVTLSCSQTLNHNVMYWYQQKSSQAPKLLFHYYDKDFNNEADTPDNFQSRRPNTSFCFLDIRSPGLGDTAMYLCATSRRPNSLWTEQYFGPGTRLTVT.

The CDR3 region is CASTSAGLAAQETQYF. The genes are TRBV5-1 and TRBJ2-5; absent DNA, TCRdb's TRBD2 call cannot be checked. CDR1 and CDR2 from the germline V gene are SGHRS and YFSETQ. CDR3 length: 16 amino acids.

The chain couples TRBV7-2 to TRBJ2-6; the D call from TCRdb, TRBD1, cannot be confirmed without DNA. Germline CDR1 and CDR2: SGHTA and FQGNSA. This CDR3 is built from 18 residues. This chain's CDR3 is CASSWYRGLGSGANVLTF.

V and J are TRBV20-1 and TRBJ2-1; TCRdb calls TRBD2, which cannot be checked without DNA. This CDR3 is built from 15 residues. Looked up from germline, CDR1 is DFQATT and CDR2 is SNEGSKA (reference sequence). This CDR3 reads CSARGARTFMNEQFF.

V is TRBV10-1 and J is TRBJ2-1; TCRdb names TRBD1, which stays unverified in the absence of DNA. Germline V CDR1 and CDR2: WNHNN, SYGVQD (reference sequence). This CDR3 spans 17 amino acids. The CDR3 protein is CASSESVGGLGFGEQFF.

The V call is TRBV6-5, the J call TRBJ2-1; the D call from TCRdb, TRBD2, cannot be confirmed without DNA. CDR1 MNHEY and CDR2 SVGAGI come from the germline V gene. This CDR3 region has 16 residues. The chain's CDR3 is CASSYLNGRAGNEQFF.

This chain links TRBV6-2 or TRBV6-3 with TRBJ1-1; TCRdb reports TRBD1, a call that lacks DNA to check it against. The CDR3 loop spans 16 amino acids. CDR1 MNHEY and CDR2 SVGEGT come from the germline V gene. This CDR3 reads CASSYPGQRLNTEAFF.

This chain connects TRBV6-2 or TRBV6-3 to TRBJ2-5; without DNA, the TCRdb call of TRBD2 cannot be checked. The CDR3 consists of 16 residues. Germline CDR1 and CDR2: MNHEY and SVGEGT. The CDR3 region is CASSWRLPGTGETQYF.

The chain employs TRBV4-1 and TRBJ1-2; absent DNA, TCRdb's TRBD1 call cannot be checked. CDR3 size: 14 residues. Germline lookup yields CDR1 MGHRA and CDR2 YSYEKL. This CDR3 is CASSPRQENYGYTF.

V and J are TRBV24-1 and TRBJ2-2. Germline V gene data show CDR1 as KGHDR and CDR2 as SFDVKD. The CDR3 covers 16 residues. The CDR3 spells CATSEFGRLNTGELFF.